This T cell receptor (beta chain) was captured in a study of blood T cell repertoires in COVID-19. At the level of the study: COVID-19 samples, acute and convalescent, were from the United States, Italy and Spain. The cDNA or gDNA used as material had been derived from T cells, B-cell-depleted T cells, or PBMCs.

Under the authors' procedure: Scientists estimated how many nucleated cells there were by amplifying reference gene primers. Data came from immunoSEQ multiplex PCR; TCRdb stores just in-frame clones and leaves some out. Clone size and V and J calls were adopted from that table, with D and trimming inferred from the DNA. The sample has about 47,000 clones; 84% are singletons. The source of this sequence is a man between 60 and 75 years old with acute or convalescent COVID-19. Sequencing input: peripheral blood.

CDR3 in amino acids: CASSIWKGGDTEAFF. The CDR3, as DNA: TGTGCCAGTAGTATTTGGAAAGGGGGAGACACTGAAGCTTTCTTT. The chain uses TRBV19 and TRBJ1-1, with a possible D match to TRBD1 (6 bases). Trimming left V 3 bases short and J 3 bases short, with 14 bases between. CDR3 length equals 15 residues. The V gene's germline CDR1 is LNHDA and CDR2 SQIVND (reference sequence).